What follows is one T cell receptor beta chain and its context. Its antigen is not identified. Several immunoSEQ plates received, in even portions, the genomic DNA of each subset. Assay used: immunoSEQ multiplex PCR; TCRdb lists only in-frame clones, some missing. The data contain 550,000 to 600,000 clones, about 80% of them singletons. This sample was included in a study of shared clonotypes between healthy human individuals. The study's findings and limits: Only a few donors were included, so the genetic and exposure-history diversity represented was limited.

The CDR3 totals 13 residues. Germline CDR1 reads SGHTA; CDR2 reads FQGTGA. V was cut by 2 bases and J by 5 bases, with 7 bases left in between. This clonotype originated in a woman between 35 and 50 years old in good health. Some clones in this sample may be carry-over from other donors' samples. This sequence joins TRBV7-3 and TRBJ2-1; D call uncertain. Sequenced input: PBMCs. The DNA for the CDR3 is TGTGCCAGCAGCTTATATCGGGACAATGAGCAGTTCTTC. It translates to CASSLYRDNEQFF.